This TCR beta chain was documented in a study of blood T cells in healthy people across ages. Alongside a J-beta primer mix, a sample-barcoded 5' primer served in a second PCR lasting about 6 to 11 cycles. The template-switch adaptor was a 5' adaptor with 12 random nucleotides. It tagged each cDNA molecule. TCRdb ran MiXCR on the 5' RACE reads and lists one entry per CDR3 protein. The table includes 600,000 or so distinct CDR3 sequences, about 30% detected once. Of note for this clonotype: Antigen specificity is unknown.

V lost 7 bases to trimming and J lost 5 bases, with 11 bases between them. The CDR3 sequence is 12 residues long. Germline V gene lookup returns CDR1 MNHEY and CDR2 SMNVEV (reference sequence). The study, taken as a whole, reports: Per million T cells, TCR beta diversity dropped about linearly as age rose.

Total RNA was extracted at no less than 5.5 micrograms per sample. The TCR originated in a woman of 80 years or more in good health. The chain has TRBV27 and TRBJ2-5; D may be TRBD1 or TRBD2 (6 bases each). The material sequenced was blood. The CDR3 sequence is CASMGGAETQYF. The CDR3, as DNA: TGTGCCAGCATGGGGGGCGCGGAGACCCAGTACTTC.